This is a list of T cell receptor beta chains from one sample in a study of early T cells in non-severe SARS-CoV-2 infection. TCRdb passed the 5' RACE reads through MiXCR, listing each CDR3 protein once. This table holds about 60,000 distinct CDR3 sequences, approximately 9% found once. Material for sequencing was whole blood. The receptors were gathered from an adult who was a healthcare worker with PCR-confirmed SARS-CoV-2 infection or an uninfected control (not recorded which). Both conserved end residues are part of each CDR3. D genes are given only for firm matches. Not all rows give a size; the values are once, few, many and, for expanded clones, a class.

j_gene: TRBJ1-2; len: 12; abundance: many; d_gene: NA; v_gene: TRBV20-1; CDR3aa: CSASAVNYGYTF; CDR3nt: TGCAGTGCTAGTGCAGTTAACTATGGCTACACCTTC
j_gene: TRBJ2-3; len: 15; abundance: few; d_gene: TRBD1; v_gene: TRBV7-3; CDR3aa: CASSPGTGRPDTQYF; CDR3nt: TGTGCCAGCAGCCCCGGGACAGGGCGCCCAGATACGCAGTATTTT
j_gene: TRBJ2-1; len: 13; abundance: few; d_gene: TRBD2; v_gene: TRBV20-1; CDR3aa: CSASSGRPDEQFF; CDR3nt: TGCAGTGCTAGTAGCGGGAGGCCCGATGAGCAGTTCTTC
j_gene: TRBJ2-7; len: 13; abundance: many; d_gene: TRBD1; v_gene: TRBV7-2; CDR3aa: CASSRDSSYEQYF; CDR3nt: TGTGCCAGCAGCCGGGACAGCTCCTACGAGCAGTACTTC
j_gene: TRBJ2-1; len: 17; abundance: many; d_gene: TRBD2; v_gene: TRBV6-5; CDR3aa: CASSSPGTSGRGNEQFF; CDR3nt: TGTGCCAGCAGTTCGCCCGGGACTAGCGGGAGGGGGAATGAGCAGTTCTTC
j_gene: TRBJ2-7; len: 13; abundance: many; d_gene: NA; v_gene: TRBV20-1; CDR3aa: CSARDGGVREQYF; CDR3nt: TGCAGTGCTAGAGATGGAGGGGTACGGGAGCAGTACTTC
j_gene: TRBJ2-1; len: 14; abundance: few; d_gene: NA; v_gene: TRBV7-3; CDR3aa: CASSTGGAGDEQFF; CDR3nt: TGTGCCAGCAGTACCGGAGGAGCTGGGGATGAGCAGTTCTTC
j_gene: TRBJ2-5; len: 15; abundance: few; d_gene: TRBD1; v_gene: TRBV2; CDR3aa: CASSFDRGKQETQYF; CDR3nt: TGTGCCAGCAGTTTTGACAGGGGGAAACAAGAGACCCAGTACTTC
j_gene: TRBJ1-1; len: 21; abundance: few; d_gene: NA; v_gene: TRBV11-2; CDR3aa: CASSLDPGRTPNGERATEAFF; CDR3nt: TGTGCCAGCAGCTTAGATCCGGGGCGAACCCCGAACGGGGAGAGGGCAACTGAAGCTTTCTTT
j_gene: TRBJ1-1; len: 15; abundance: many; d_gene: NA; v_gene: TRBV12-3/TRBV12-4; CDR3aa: CASSLGDRRNTEAFF; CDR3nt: TGTGCCAGCAGTTTAGGAGACAGGAGGAACACTGAAGCTTTCTTT
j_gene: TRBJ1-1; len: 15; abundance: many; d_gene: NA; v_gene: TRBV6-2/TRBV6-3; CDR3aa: CASSSRALKNTEAFF; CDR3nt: TGTGCCAGCAGTTCACGGGCTCTCAAGAACACTGAAGCTTTCTTT
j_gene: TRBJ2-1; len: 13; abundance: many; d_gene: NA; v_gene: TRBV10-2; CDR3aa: CASSGSWGNEQFF; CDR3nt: TGCGCCAGCAGTGGTTCCTGGGGCAATGAGCAGTTCTTC
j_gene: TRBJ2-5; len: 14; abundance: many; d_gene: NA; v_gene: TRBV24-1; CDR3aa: CATSDSGQQETQYF; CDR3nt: TGTGCCACCAGTGATTCCGGACAGCAAGAGACCCAGTACTTC
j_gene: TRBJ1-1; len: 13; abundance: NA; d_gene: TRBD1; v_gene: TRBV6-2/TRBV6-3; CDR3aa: CASRGQVNTEAFF; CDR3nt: TGTGCCAGCAGGGGACAGGTGAACACTGAAGCTTTCTTT
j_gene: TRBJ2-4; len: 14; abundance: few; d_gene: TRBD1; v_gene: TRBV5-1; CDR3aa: CASSLGQGGNIQYF; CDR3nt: TGCGCCAGCAGCTTGGGACAGGGTGGAAACATTCAGTACTTC
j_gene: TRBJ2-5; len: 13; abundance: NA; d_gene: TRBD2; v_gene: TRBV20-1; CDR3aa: CSARLAGSETQYF; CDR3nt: TGCAGTGCTAGACTAGCGGGTAGTGAGACCCAGTACTTC
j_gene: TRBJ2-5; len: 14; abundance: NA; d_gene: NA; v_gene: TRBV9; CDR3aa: CASSVRSGQETQYF; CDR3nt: TGTGCCAGCAGCGTAAGAAGCGGCCAAGAGACCCAGTACTTC
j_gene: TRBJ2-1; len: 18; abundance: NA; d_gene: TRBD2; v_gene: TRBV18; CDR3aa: CASSPPPAGGSSYNEQFF; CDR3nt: TGTGCCAGCTCACCACCCCCAGCGGGGGGAAGCTCCTACAATGAGCAGTTCTTC
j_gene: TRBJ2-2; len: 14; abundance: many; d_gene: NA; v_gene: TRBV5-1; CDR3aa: CASSLRGNTGELFF; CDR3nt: TGCGCCAGCAGCCTCAGGGGGAACACCGGGGAGCTGTTTTTT
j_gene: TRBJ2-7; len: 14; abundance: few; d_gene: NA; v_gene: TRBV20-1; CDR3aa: CSAPDRREVDEQYF; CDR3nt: TGCAGTGCCCCTGACCGGCGGGAAGTGGACGAGCAGTACTTC
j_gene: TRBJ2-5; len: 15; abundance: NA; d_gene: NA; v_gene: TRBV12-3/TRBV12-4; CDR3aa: CASSLVGVGKETQYF; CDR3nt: TGTGCCAGCAGTTTAGTAGGGGTGGGCAAAGAGACCCAGTACTTC
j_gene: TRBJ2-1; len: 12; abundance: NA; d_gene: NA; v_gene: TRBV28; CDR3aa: CASSLPIGEQFF; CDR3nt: TGTGCCAGCAGCCTCCCCATTGGTGAGCAGTTCTTC
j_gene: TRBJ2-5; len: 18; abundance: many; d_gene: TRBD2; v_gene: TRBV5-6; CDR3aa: CASNRPGLAGVRGETQYF; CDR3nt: TGTGCCAGCAACCGACCGGGACTAGCGGGAGTGCGAGGCGAGACCCAGTACTTC
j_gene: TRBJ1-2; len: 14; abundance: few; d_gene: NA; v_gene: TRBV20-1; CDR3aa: CSALVWQINYGYTF; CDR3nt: TGCAGTGCTCTAGTGTGGCAGATAAACTATGGCTACACCTTC
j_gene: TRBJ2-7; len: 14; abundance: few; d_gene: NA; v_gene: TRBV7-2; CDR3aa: CASSLVQGESEQYF; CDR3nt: TGTGCCAGCAGCTTAGTTCAGGGTGAGAGCGAGCAGTACTTC
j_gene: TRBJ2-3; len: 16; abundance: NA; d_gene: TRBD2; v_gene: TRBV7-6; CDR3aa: CASSLVFAGTIDTQYF; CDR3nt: TGTGCCAGCAGCTTAGTTTTTGCGGGGACTATAGATACGCAGTATTTT
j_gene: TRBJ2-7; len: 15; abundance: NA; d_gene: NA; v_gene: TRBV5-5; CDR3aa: CASSAHRDHSYEQYF; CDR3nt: TGTGCCAGCAGCGCACACCGGGACCACTCCTACGAGCAGTACTTC
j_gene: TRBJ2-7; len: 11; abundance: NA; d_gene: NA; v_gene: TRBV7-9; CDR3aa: CASSFLNEQYF; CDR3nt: TGTGCCAGCAGCTTTCTCAACGAGCAGTACTTC
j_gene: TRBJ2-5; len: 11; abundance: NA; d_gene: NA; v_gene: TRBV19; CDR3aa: CASSIRETQYF; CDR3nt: TGTGCCAGTAGTATCCGAGAGACCCAGTACTTC
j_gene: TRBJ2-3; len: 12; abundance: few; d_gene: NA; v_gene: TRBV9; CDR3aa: CASGEGTDTQYF; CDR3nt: TGTGCCAGCGGGGAGGGCACAGATACGCAGTATTTT
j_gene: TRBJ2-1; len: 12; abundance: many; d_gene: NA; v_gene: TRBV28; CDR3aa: CASSLTGNEQFF; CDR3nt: TGTGCCAGCAGCCTTACGGGCAATGAGCAGTTCTTC
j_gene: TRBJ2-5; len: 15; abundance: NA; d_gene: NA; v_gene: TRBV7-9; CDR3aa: CASSQRTFEVITQYF; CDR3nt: TGTGCCAGCAGCCAAAGGACTTTCGAGGTTATCACCCAGTACTTC
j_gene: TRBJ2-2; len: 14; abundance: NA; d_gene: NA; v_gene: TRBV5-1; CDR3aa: CASMPSANTGELFF; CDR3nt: TGCGCCAGCATGCCTAGCGCCAACACCGGGGAGCTGTTTTTT
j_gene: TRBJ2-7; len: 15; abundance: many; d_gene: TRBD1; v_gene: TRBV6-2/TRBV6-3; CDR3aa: CASSYPGQGFFEQYF; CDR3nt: TGTGCCAGCAGTTACCCGGGACAGGGCTTTTTCGAGCAGTACTTC
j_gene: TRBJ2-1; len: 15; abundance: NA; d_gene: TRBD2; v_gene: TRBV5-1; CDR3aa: CASSLLAGGDNEQFF; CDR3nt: TGCGCCAGCAGCTTGCTAGCGGGAGGGGACAATGAGCAGTTCTTC
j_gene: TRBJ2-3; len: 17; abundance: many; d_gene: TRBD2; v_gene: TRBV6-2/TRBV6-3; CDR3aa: CASSDVQTSGRTDTQYF; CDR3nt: TGTGCCAGCAGCGACGTACAGACTAGCGGGCGCACAGATACGCAGTATTTT
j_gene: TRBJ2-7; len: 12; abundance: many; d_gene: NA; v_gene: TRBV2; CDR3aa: CASSVSPRGGFF; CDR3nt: TGTGCCAGCAGTGTTTCTCCAAGGGGCGGTTTCTTC
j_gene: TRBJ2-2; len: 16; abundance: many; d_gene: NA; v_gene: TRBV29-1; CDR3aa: CSVMGGAGSNTGELFF; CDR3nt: TGCAGCGTTATGGGCGGGGCAGGGTCTAACACCGGGGAGCTGTTTTTT
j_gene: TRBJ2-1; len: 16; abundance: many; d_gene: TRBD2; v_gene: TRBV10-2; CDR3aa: CASRGTSESSYNEQFF; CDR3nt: TGCGCCAGCAGGGGGACTAGCGAGAGCTCCTACAATGAGCAGTTCTTC
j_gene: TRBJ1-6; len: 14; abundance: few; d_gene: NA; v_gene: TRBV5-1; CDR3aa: CASRPGRSNSPLHF; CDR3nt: TGTGCCAGCAGGCCGGGACGGAGCAATTCACCCCTCCACTTT
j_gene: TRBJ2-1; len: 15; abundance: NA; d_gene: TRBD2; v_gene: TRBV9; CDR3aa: CASSPTGLAGVEQFF; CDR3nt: TGTGCCAGCAGCCCAACGGGACTAGCGGGAGTGGAGCAGTTCTTC
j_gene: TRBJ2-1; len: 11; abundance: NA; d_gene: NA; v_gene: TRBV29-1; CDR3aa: CSDSSYNEQFF; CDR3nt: TGCAGCGACAGTTCCTACAATGAGCAGTTCTTC
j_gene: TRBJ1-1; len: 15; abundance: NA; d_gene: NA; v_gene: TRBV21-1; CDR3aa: CASRTGEEKNTEAFF; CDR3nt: TGTGCCAGCAGGACCGGAGAGGAGAAGAACACTGAAGCTTTCTTT
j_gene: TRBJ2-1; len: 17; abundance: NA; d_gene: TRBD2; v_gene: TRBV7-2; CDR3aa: CASSLVLGAGGPLEQFF; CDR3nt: TGTGCCAGCAGCTTAGTCCTAGGGGCGGGAGGGCCACTAGAGCAGTTCTTC
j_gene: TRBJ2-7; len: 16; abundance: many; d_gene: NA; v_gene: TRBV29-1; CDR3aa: CSVTFRTGTKDYEQYF; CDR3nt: TGCAGCGTTACCTTCCGAACCGGGACAAAAGACTACGAGCAGTACTTC
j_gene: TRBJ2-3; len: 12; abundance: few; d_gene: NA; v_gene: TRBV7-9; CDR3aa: CASSSGRLKQYF; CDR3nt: TGTGCCAGCAGCTCGGGACGGCTCAAGCAGTATTTT
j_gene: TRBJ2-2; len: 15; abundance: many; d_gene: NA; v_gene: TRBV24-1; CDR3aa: CATSDGTAGGGELFF; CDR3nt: TGTGCCACCAGTGACGGGACTGCAGGAGGCGGGGAGCTGTTTTTT
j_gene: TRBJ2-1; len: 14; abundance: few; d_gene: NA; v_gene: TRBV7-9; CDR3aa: CASSPLGGGYEQFF; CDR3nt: TGTGCCAGCAGTCCCCTGGGAGGAGGCTATGAGCAGTTCTTC
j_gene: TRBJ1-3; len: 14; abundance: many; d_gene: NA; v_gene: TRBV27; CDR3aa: CASSSGDRGNTIYF; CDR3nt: TGTGCCAGCAGTTCTGGAGACAGGGGAAACACCATATATTTT
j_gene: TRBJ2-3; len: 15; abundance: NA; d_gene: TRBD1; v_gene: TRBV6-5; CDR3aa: CASSPDRGHTDTQYF; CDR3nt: TGTGCCAGCAGTCCCGACAGGGGACACACAGATACGCAGTATTTT
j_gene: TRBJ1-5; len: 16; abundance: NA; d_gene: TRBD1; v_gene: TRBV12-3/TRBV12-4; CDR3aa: CASSRNGQGNNQPQHF; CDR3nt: TGTGCCAGCAGTAGAAATGGACAGGGCAACAATCAGCCCCAGCATTTT
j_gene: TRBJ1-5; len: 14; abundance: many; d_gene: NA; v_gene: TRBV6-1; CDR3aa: CASSVRGGNQPQHF; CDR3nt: TGTGCCAGCAGTGTCAGGGGTGGCAATCAGCCCCAGCATTTT
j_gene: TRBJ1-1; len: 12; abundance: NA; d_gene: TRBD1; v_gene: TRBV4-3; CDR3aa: CASSRGTGEAFF; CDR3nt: TGCGCCAGCAGCCGTGGGACAGGTGAAGCTTTCTTT
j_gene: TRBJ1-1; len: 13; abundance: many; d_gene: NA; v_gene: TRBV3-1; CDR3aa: CASSQDYWSEAFF; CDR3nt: TGTGCCAGCAGCCAAGATTACTGGAGTGAAGCTTTCTTT